These 24 T cell receptor beta chains share one sample of origin, sequenced in a study of Ad26.COV2.S vaccination and SARS-CoV-2 variants. Regarding treatment: roughly 19 received Ad26.COV2.S at low or high dose, single or two shots; 5 received placebo; per-sample allocation not given. Collection of samples fell on day 63 after the first vaccine or placebo injection. The method was immunoSEQ multiplex PCR; TCRdb's version includes in-frame clones alone and lacks a portion of them. The table records 500,000 or so clones, 80% to 90% of them present only once. The sample here was peripheral blood, taken in a trial of Ad26.COV2.S vaccine versus placebo. Every receptor here comes from a person between 18 and 60 years old who received the Ad26.COV2.S COVID-19 vaccine or a placebo.

The rearrangement joins TRBV5-1 to TRBJ2-5, with 8 bases lining up with TRBD1. Germline V lookup: CDR1 SGHRS, CDR2 YFSETQ. V shed 4 bases and J 5 bases; nucleotides not matched to a gene: 7. The CDR3 runs 14 residues. CDR3 sequence: CASSPDRARETQYF. CDR3 sequence (DNA): TGCGCCAGCAGCCCGGACAGGGCGCGGGAGACCCAGTACTTC.

The gene calls are TRBV5-4 and TRBJ2-1, with TRBD2 identical over 9 bases. Per germline, CDR1 SGHNT and CDR2 YYREEE (reference sequence). V trimming: 4 bases; J trimming: 5 bases; junction bases outside the gene matches: 7. CDR3 length equals 15 residues. CDR3 region: CASSPIAGANNEQFF. DNA for the CDR3: TGTGCCAGCAGCCCGATAGCGGGGGCAAACAATGAGCAGTTCTTC.

The genes are TRBV5-1 and TRBJ2-7, with D possibly matching TRBD2 (6 bases). CDR1 is SGHRS and CDR2 is YFSETQ in the germline V gene. Trimming took off 7 bases at V and 9 bases at J, with 23 bases between the two ends. The CDR3 extends over 14 amino acids. The CDR3: CASREQVTSTAQYF. CDR3 DNA: TGCGCCAGCCGGGAGCAAGTCACCAGTACTGCGCAGTACTTC.

The V and J genes are TRBV2 and TRBJ1-1; D is possibly TRBD1 (5 bases). The CDR3 is made up of 11 amino acids. Per the germline V gene, CDR1 is SNHLY and CDR2 is FYNNEI. V lost 8 bases, J lost 5 bases, and 9 bases lay in between. The DNA for the CDR3 is TGTGCCAGCCCACGGGGGACTGAAGCTTTCTTT. It specifies CASPRGTEAFF.

V and J are TRBV15 and TRBJ1-1; D remains unclear. CDR1 LNHNV and CDR2 YYDKDF come from the germline V gene (reference sequence). CDR3 length: 13 residues. V was shortened by 4 bases and J by 1 base, with 7 bases between the two germline ends. As DNA, the CDR3 is TGTGCCACCAGCACTCAAGCGAACACTGAAGCTTTCTTT. This translates into CATSTQANTEAFF.

The chain recombines TRBV29-1 with TRBJ2-1; TRBD2 matches 12 bases. The V and J ends lost 6 bases and 8 bases, in that order; junction bases with no gene match: 8. The germline V gene encodes CDR1 SQVTM and CDR2 ANQGSEA. This CDR3 is built from 14 residues. In nucleotides, the CDR3 is TGCAGCGTGAAGTGGACTAGCGGGGTCCATGAGCAGTTCTTC. Translated, it gives CSVKWTSGVHEQFF.

The chain joins TRBV2 to TRBJ1-4, with D possibly matching TRBD1 (6 bases). The germline gives CDR1 SNHLY, CDR2 FYNNEI. Trimming stripped 6 bases from V and 4 bases from J, with 9 bases between. The CDR3 is made up of 13 amino acids. The CDR3 here is CASSDRLNEKLFF. For the CDR3, the DNA is TGTGCCAGCAGCGACAGGCTTAATGAAAAACTGTTTTTT.

The rearrangement links TRBV5-1 to TRBJ2-1; weak D call: TRBD1 (5 bases). Trimming stripped 0 bases from V and 4 bases from J, with 11 bases between. This CDR3 region has 15 residues. CDR1 SGHRS and CDR2 YFSETQ come from the germline V gene. DNA of the CDR3: TGCGCCAGCAGCTTGGTAGGGGCAGCTTACAATGAGCAGTTCTTC. Amino acids: CASSLVGAAYNEQFF.

The V and J genes are TRBV9 and TRBJ1-2, with 9 nucleotides matching TRBD1. Per the germline V gene, CDR1 is SGDLS and CDR2 is YYNGEE. J lost 4 bases, V lost 3 bases, and 1 base had no gene match. There are 13 residues in the CDR3. Here the CDR3 reads CASSGGQGYGYTF. The CDR3 DNA reads as TGTGCCAGCAGCGGGGGACAGGGCTATGGCTACACCTTC.

J is TRBJ2-7 and V is TRBV27; TRBD1 aligns across 9 bases. The ends lost 8 bases at V and 5 bases at J; junction bases unmatched: 10. Germline-derived CDR1 and CDR2 are MNHEY and SMNVEV (reference sequence). The CDR3 is made up of 14 amino acids. The CDR3 here is CASGPGTGRHEQYF. For the CDR3, the DNA is TGTGCCAGCGGCCCCGGGACAGGGAGGCACGAGCAGTACTTC.

V gene TRBV5-6 combines with J gene TRBJ2-1; the match to TRBD2 covers 7 bases. V was clipped by 0 bases and J by 6 bases; unmatched bases: 9. Germline CDR1 is SGHDT and CDR2 is YYEEEE. The CDR3 is 16 residues long. The CDR3 reads CASSLGGRAWGNEQFF. Written as DNA, the CDR3 is TGTGCCAGCAGCTTGGGTGGGAGGGCTTGGGGCAATGAGCAGTTCTTC.

The chain carries TRBV6-5 and TRBJ2-5, with D possibly TRBD1 on 6 matching bases. Germline V gene data show CDR1 as MNHEY and CDR2 as SVGAGI. This CDR3 spans 14 amino acids. With 4 bases removed from V and 2 bases from J, the gap between germline ends came to 11 bases. The CDR3 DNA sequence: TGTGCCAGCAGTTTCGGGACAACTCAAGAGACCCAGTACTTC. Translating gives CASSFGTTQETQYF.

The chain is built from TRBV3-1 (or the pseudogene TRBV3-2) and TRBJ2-1, with 7 positions matching TRBD2. The V and J ends lost 0 bases and 4 bases, in that order; junction bases with no gene match: 9. CDR3 size: 17 residues. Germline V gene data show CDR1 as LGHDT and CDR2 as YNNKEL (reference sequence). CDR3 protein: CASSQDKMLAAYNEQFF. CDR3 DNA: TGTGCCAGCAGCCAAGATAAAATGCTAGCGGCGTACAATGAGCAGTTCTTC.

This chain uses TRBV18 with TRBJ1-6, with D uncertain. Germline loops: CDR1 KGHSH, CDR2 LQKENI. The CDR3 is 13 amino acids. Trimming stripped 1 base from V and 9 bases from J, with 7 bases between. CDR3 DNA: TGTGCCAGCTCACCACTCCAGGCTTCACCCCTCCACTTT. Translated: CASSPLQASPLHF.

This clone came up once. V and J are TRBV5-1 and TRBJ1-4; 7 bases fit TRBD1. V was clipped by 8 bases and J by 5 bases; unmatched bases: 9. CDR3 length equals 14 residues. CDR1 is SGHRS, CDR2 YFSETQ, per germline. The CDR3, as DNA: TGCGCCAGTCGAACCGGGACAGAAAATGAAAAACTGTTTTTT. Translation gives CASRTGTENEKLFF. Supplemented by reference TRBV5-1 and TRBJ1-4, the full variable domain reads KAGVTQTPRYLIKTRGQQVTLSCSPISGHRSVSWYQQTPGQGLQFLFEYFSETQRNKGNFPGRFSGRQFSNSRSEMNVSTLELGDSALYLCASRTGTENEKLFFGSGTQLSVL.

V and J are TRBV5-1 and TRBJ2-1; 9 positions match TRBD1. The CDR3 runs 15 residues. J gave up 6 bases and V 4 bases, and 8 bases lay outside the gene matches. Germline CDR1 is SGHRS and CDR2 is YFSETQ. The CDR3 region has the DNA TGCGCCAGCAGCCCACCGGGACAGGGTTTCAATGAGCAGTTCTTC. Translating it yields CASSPPGQGFNEQFF.

The rearrangement links TRBV5-6 to TRBJ2-4; TRBD1 matches at 7 bases. Germline CDR1 and CDR2: SGHDT and YYEEEE. J was trimmed by 3 bases and V by 4 bases; bases with no gene match: 7. The CDR3 has 15 residues. The CDR3 bases are TGTGCCAGCAGCCCCTTATCAGGGGGCAAAAACATTCAGTACTTC. Its translation is CASSPLSGGKNIQYF.

The rearrangement uses TRBV4-2 and TRBJ1-4; D remains ambiguous. The CDR3 sequence is 16 residues long. Trimming cost V 0 bases and J 0 bases, with 8 bases left between them. The V gene's germline CDR1 is LGHNA and CDR2 YNFKEQ. CDR3 amino acids: CASSQDPGPTNEKLFF. The DNA of the CDR3 is TGTGCCAGCAGCCAAGATCCGGGCCCAACTAATGAAAAACTGTTTTTT.

This clone has just a few counts. V usage is TRBV7-9 and J usage is TRBJ1-1, with 9 nucleotides matching TRBD1. The CDR3 consists of 14 residues. Germline values: CDR1 SEHNR, CDR2 FQNEAQ (reference sequence). V was pared by 5 bases and J by 7 bases, with 8 bases of the junction left unmatched. CDR3 nucleotide sequence: TGTGCCAGCAGCCGCCGGGACAGGGCTCTTGAAGCTTTCTTT. As protein: CASSRRDRALEAFF.

The J gene is TRBJ2-1, the V gene TRBV5-1; D might be TRBD2 (5 bases). The germline V and J ends were trimmed by 7 bases and 5 bases, with 13 bases remaining between them. The CDR3 loop spans 13 amino acids. Germline CDR1 and CDR2: SGHRS and YFSETQ. The CDR3 bases are TGCGCCAGCGCTGACCGGGATGACAATGAGCAGTTCTTC. Amino acid sequence: CASADRDDNEQFF.

In DNA, the CDR3 is TGCAGCGCCGCGGGGCTGACCTGGGGGACTGAAGCTTTCTTT. Its translation: CSAAGLTWGTEAFF. The rearrangement uses TRBV29-1 and TRBJ1-1; possible D gene TRBD1, 5 bases. The CDR3 totals 14 residues. In germline, CDR1 is SQVTM, CDR2 ANQGSEA. Trimming cost V 7 bases and J 5 bases, with 20 bases left between them.

Details on this clone: Other DNA variants within this sample encode the same CDR3. The chain uses TRBV19 and TRBJ1-1; TRBD1 is a possible D gene (5 bases). Trimming shortened V by 2 bases and J by 1 base, and 8 bases separated the two germline ends. The germline V gene has CDR1 LNHDA and CDR2 SQIVND (reference sequence). The CDR3 is 14 amino acids. The CDR3 loop reads CASSILGGNTEAFF. The CDR3 bases are TGTGCCAGTAGTATACTGGGGGGGAACACTGAAGCTTTCTTT.

The chain links TRBV5-1 to TRBJ1-1, with TRBD1 as a possible D gene (6 bases). This CDR3 contains 15 residues. The V end was cut by 0 bases, the J end by 1 base, with 10 bases between. CDR1 is SGHRS and CDR2 is YFSETQ in the germline V gene. CDR3 DNA: TGCGCCAGCAGCTTGGTTGGGGGGCAGAACACTGAAGCTTTCTTT. Residues: CASSLVGGQNTEAFF.

With regard to this clone: Relative to the germline gene, one junction end is altered; a read error may explain this. V gene TRBV4-3 combines with J gene TRBJ1-1; unclear D gene. CDR1 LGHNA and CDR2 YSLEER come from the germline V gene. The CDR3 consists of 14 residues. The CDR3 DNA reads as TGCGCCAGCAGCCCATTCTGGGTATCATCTGAGGCTTTCTTT. This codes for CASSPFWVSSEAFF.